This entry lists 30 T cell receptor beta chains sequenced from one sample in a study of cytomegalovirus exposure and HLA in healthy donors. The PCR contained 60 Vbeta and 13 Jbeta primers. Assay used: immunoSEQ multiplex PCR; TCRdb lists only in-frame clones, some missing. The repertoire holds 95,000 to 120,000 clones, with 74% as singletons. The source material was PBMCs. The origin of the receptors is a woman between 35 and 50 years old in good health and CMV-seropositive.

The chain couples TRBV12-5 to TRBJ2-7; TRBD2 matches at 9 bases. The length of the CDR3 is 14 residues. Germline CDR1 is LGHNT and CDR2 is FRNRAP. Losses at the gene ends were 3 bases for V and 7 bases for J; bases not matched to a gene: 7. The CDR3 loop is CASGLAGGVREQYF. Written as DNA, the CDR3 is TGTGCTAGTGGTTTAGCGGGGGGCGTACGTGAGCAGTACTTC.

V and J are TRBV9 and TRBJ2-1, with D possibly being TRBD1 (8 bases). This CDR3 contains 16 residues. CDR1 is SGDLS, CDR2 YYNGEE, per germline. The germline V and J ends were trimmed by 0 bases and 5 bases, with 15 bases remaining between them. This chain's CDR3 is CASSVALQGGNNEQFF. CDR3 in DNA: TGTGCCAGCAGCGTAGCTCTACAGGGGGGGAACAATGAGCAGTTCTTC.

J is TRBJ2-1 and V is TRBV30, with 8 positions matching TRBD2. With V trimmed by 4 bases and J by 4 bases, 6 bases remained unmatched. The CDR3 sequence is 14 residues long. CDR1 is GTSNPN and CDR2 is SVGIG in the germline V gene (reference sequence). The CDR3 loop reads CAWTPGLGYNEQFF. DNA for the CDR3: TGTGCCTGGACCCCGGGACTAGGGTACAATGAGCAGTTCTTC.

The chain is built from TRBV7-8 and TRBJ1-5; D may be TRBD1 (6 bases). V gave up 1 base and J gave up 4 bases, with 11 bases separating them. The CDR3 spans 15 residues. The germline CDR1 and CDR2 sequences are SGHVS and FQNEAQ. CDR3 residues: CASSLVRTDNQPQHF. Here the CDR3 DNA reads TGTGCCAGCAGCTTAGTCAGGACAGATAATCAGCCCCAGCATTTT.

Only a few counts were recorded for this clone. This sequence joins TRBV27 and TRBJ2-7, with TRBD2 matching 8 bases. This CDR3 comprises 13 residues. The J segment lost 2 bases and the V segment lost 5 bases, leaving 2 bases of the junction unmatched. Looked up from germline, CDR1 is MNHEY and CDR2 is SMNVEV (reference sequence). CDR3 nucleotide sequence: TGTGCCAGCAGTGTGCGGGGGGCCTACGAGCAGTACTTC. Protein sequence: CASSVRGAYEQYF.

The rearrangement joins TRBV9 to TRBJ1-1; the D is unclear. V was clipped by 3 bases and J by 4 bases, with 10 bases between them. Germline V gene sequence: CDR1 SGDLS, CDR2 YYNGEE. This CDR3 contains 13 residues. DNA for the CDR3: TGTGCCAGCAGCGCAAGGGAGCGCACTGAAGCTTTCTTT. It translates to CASSARERTEAFF.

Here the CDR3 DNA reads TGTGCCAGCAGCTTCGGGACAGGGTTCGATGAGCAGTTCTTC. Residues: CASSFGTGFDEQFF. V gene TRBV7-9 combines with J gene TRBJ2-1; 9 bases are a match to TRBD1. The CDR3 sequence is 14 residues long. J gave up 8 bases and V 3 bases, and 5 bases lay outside the gene matches. Germline V CDR1 and CDR2: SEHNR, FQNEAQ (reference sequence).

This clone occurred a few times. CDR3 residues: CASSGDRVGNYGYTF. The CDR3 bases are TGTGCCAGCAGTGGGGACAGGGTAGGCAACTATGGCTACACCTTC. V and J are TRBV6-5 and TRBJ1-2; 9 nucleotides line up with TRBD1. The trim removed 5 bases at V and 2 bases at J, leaving 6 bases unmatched. The CDR3 runs 15 residues. CDR1 MNHEY and CDR2 SVGAGI come from the germline V gene.

As regards this clone: Its ends do not fully match the called genes, so a read error is possible. The gene calls are TRBV27 and TRBJ1-5; 11 bases are shared with TRBD1. The CDR3 loop spans 16 amino acids. CDR1 is MNHEY and CDR2 is SMNVEV in the germline V gene (reference sequence). CDR3 residues: CTSSTWTGGSGQPQHF. For the CDR3, the DNA is TGTACCAGCAGTACGTGGACAGGGGGCAGCGGTCAGCCCCAGCATTTT.

As concerns this clone: This CDR3 is also generated by other DNA sequences in the sample. The chain couples TRBV2 to TRBJ2-1, with 8 bases lining up with TRBD2. Trimming took 7 bases from V and 1 from J; bases not matched to a gene: 6. This CDR3 contains 15 residues. In germline, CDR1 is SNHLY, CDR2 FYNNEI. The chain's CDR3 is CASNLAGSSYNEQFF. The CDR3 nucleotides are TGTGCCAGCAATCTAGCGGGCAGTTCCTACAATGAGCAGTTCTTC.

This clone has a handful of counts. This chain links TRBV6-5 with TRBJ2-1; D call uncertain. This CDR3 has 14 residues. CDR1 and CDR2 from the germline V gene are MNHEY and SVGAGI. The germline V and J ends were trimmed by 5 bases and 8 bases, with 16 bases remaining between them. The CDR3 nucleotides are TGTGCCAGCAGTCCAATTTTTGCCGGAGATGAGCAGTTCTTC. Amino acids: CASSPIFAGDEQFF.

The V call is TRBV4-2, the J call TRBJ2-5; TRBD2 matches at 10 bases. V lost 1 base, J lost 4 bases, and 6 bases stayed unmatched. From germline, CDR1 is LGHNA and CDR2 YNFKEQ. This CDR3 region has 16 residues. DNA of the CDR3: TGTGCCAGCAGCCAAGGGGGCCTAGCGGGGGTAGAGACCCAGTACTTC. It yields the protein CASSQGGLAGVETQYF.

This rearrangement joins TRBV19 to TRBJ2-2; 11 bases map to TRBD1. The germline gives CDR1 LNHDA, CDR2 SQIVND (reference sequence). After removal of 3 bases from V and 4 bases from J, the junction contained 1 base not matched to a gene. The CDR3 consists of 15 residues. In nucleotides, the CDR3 is TGTGCCAGTAGTATTGGGACAGGGGGCACCGGGGAGCTGTTTTTT. Residues: CASSIGTGGTGELFF.

As DNA, the CDR3 is TGTGCCAGCAGCTTTGCGGTGGCCAAAAACATTCAGTACTTC. This sequence encodes CASSFAVAKNIQYF. The chain uses TRBV5-8 and TRBJ2-4; D remains unclear. Per the germline V gene, CDR1 is SGHTS and CDR2 is YDEGEE. With 2 bases removed from V and 1 base from J, the gap between germline ends came to 7 bases. The CDR3 runs to 14 residues.

This rearrangement joins TRBV7-6 to TRBJ1-2; TRBD1 matches 9 bases. The length of the CDR3 is 14 residues. Germline trimming cut 5 bases from V and 2 bases from J; bases unmatched to any gene: 3. In germline, CDR1 is SGHVS, CDR2 FNYEAQ. The CDR3 spells CASSTGTGNYGYTF. CDR3 in DNA: TGTGCCAGCAGCACCGGGACAGGGAACTATGGCTACACCTTC. The full variable domain, completed using reference TRBV7-6 and TRBJ1-2, is GAGVSQSPRYKVTKRGQDVALRCDPISGHVSLYWYRQALGQGPEFLTYFNYEAQQDKSGLPNDRFSAERPEGSISTLTIQRTEQRDSAMYRCASSTGTGNYGYTFGSGTRLTVV.

V gene TRBV2 combines with J gene TRBJ2-7; a weak D match, TRBD2 (6 bases). The V gene lost 8 bases and the J gene lost 2 bases, with 16 bases spanning the gap. This CDR3 has 14 residues. The germline gives CDR1 SNHLY, CDR2 FYNNEI. The CDR3 bases are TGTGCCAGCCGTAGTTTAGCGGCACCCTACGAGCAGTACTTC. Encoded protein: CASRSLAAPYEQYF.

This clone was detected only a few times. The chain is built from TRBV5-6 and TRBJ2-7; D might be TRBD1 (5 bases). Germline assignment: CDR1 SGHDT and CDR2 YYEEEE. The CDR3 has 13 amino acids. Trimming stripped 1 base from V and 2 bases from J, with 7 bases between. CDR3 nucleotides: TGTGCCAGCAGCTTGACAGGAACCTACGAGCAGTACTTC. Its translation is CASSLTGTYEQYF.

The chain links TRBV27 to TRBJ2-7, with TRBD2 identical over 10 bases. The CDR3 loop spans 16 amino acids. The V segment lost 0 bases and the J segment 4 bases; nucleotides outside the gene matches: 6. The germline V gene has CDR1 MNHEY and CDR2 SMNVEV (reference sequence). CDR3 bases: TGTGCCAGCAGTTTATCTCTAGCGGGAGCTTTGTACGAGCAGTACTTC. Amino acids: CASSLSLAGALYEQYF.

This clone was detected only once. The V gene is TRBV9, the J gene TRBJ1-1; D gene ambiguous. V was pared by 0 bases and J by 5 bases, with 17 bases between. The CDR3 totals 16 residues. Germline V gene data show CDR1 as SGDLS and CDR2 as YYNGEE. The CDR3 is CASSVAAGNMGTEAFF. CDR3 sequence (DNA): TGTGCCAGCAGCGTAGCGGCCGGGAACATGGGTACTGAAGCTTTCTTT. Variable domain in full (rest from reference TRBV9 and TRBJ1-1): DSGVTQTPKHLITATGQRVTLRCSPRSGDLSVYWYQQSLDQGLQFLIQYYNGEERAKGNILERFSAQQFPDLHSELNLSSLELGDSALYFCASSVAAGNMGTEAFFGQGTRLTVV.

J is TRBJ2-7 and V is TRBV6-4, with D tentatively TRBD1 (5 bases). In germline, CDR1 is MRHNA, CDR2 SNTAGT. The CDR3 has 14 amino acids. V lost 6 bases and J 7 bases, leaving 19 bases between the germline ends. The CDR3 protein is CASSPNRGLREQYF. The CDR3 nucleotides read TGTGCCAGCAGCCCTAATAGGGGCTTGCGGGAGCAGTACTTC.

The chain employs TRBV30 and TRBJ2-1; 8 bases are shared with TRBD2. CDR3 length: 15 amino acids. Unmatched junction bases numbered 15, after V lost 5 bases and J lost 9 bases. Per the germline V gene, CDR1 is GTSNPN and CDR2 is SVGIG (reference sequence). The CDR3 spells CAWQAGEGLRGEQFF. In DNA, the CDR3 is TGTGCCTGGCAAGCGGGGGAGGGGCTCCGAGGTGAGCAGTTCTTC.

V gene TRBV6-1 combines with J gene TRBJ1-5, with 7 bases lining up with TRBD1. J was trimmed by 6 bases and V by 6 bases; bases with no gene match: 8. The CDR3 is 14 residues long. Germline V gives CDR1 MNHNS, CDR2 SASEGT. CDR3 sequence: CASRRLGGGQPQHF. CDR3 nucleotide sequence: TGTGCCAGCAGAAGATTAGGGGGCGGTCAGCCCCAGCATTTT.

The chain carries TRBV29-1 and TRBJ1-1; D is undetermined. The CDR3 spans 14 residues. Between the trimmed V and J ends, which lost 4 bases and 0 bases, there was a span of 12 bases. In germline, CDR1 is SQVTM, CDR2 ANQGSEA. This CDR3 is CSVGGNRVNTEAFF. CDR3 bases: TGCAGCGTTGGAGGGAATAGGGTGAACACTGAAGCTTTCTTT.

This clone was seen more than once but under ten times. The genes are TRBV4-1 and TRBJ2-7; 9 nucleotides agree with TRBD1. The junction had 24 bases not matched to a gene; V was cut back by 0 bases and J by 3 bases. This CDR3 has 22 residues. Germline values: CDR1 MGHRA, CDR2 YSYEKL. The CDR3 DNA sequence: TGCGCCAGCAGCCAAGATTGGAACCCTCCGGGACAGGGTACAAACATGGTCTACGAGCAGTACTTC. It specifies CASSQDWNPPGQGTNMVYEQYF.

The V call is TRBV18, the J call TRBJ1-1; the D gene is possibly TRBD1 (5 bases). This CDR3 contains 13 residues. Deletions cut 6 bases from V and 5 bases from J, with 13 bases between. Germline assignment: CDR1 KGHSH and CDR2 LQKENI. CDR3 amino acids: CASSETGLTEAFF. Written as DNA, the CDR3 is TGTGCCAGCTCGGAGACGGGACTGACTGAAGCTTTCTTT.

The gene calls are TRBV5-1 and TRBJ1-2, with TRBD1 matching over 7 bases. CDR1 is SGHRS, CDR2 YFSETQ, per germline. The trim removed 0 bases at V and 0 bases at J, leaving 2 bases unmatched. The CDR3 extends over 15 amino acids. CDR3 DNA: TGCGCCAGCAGCTTGGGGGACAGAACTAACTATGGCTACACCTTC. Amino acids: CASSLGDRTNYGYTF.

The V and J genes are TRBV29-1 and TRBJ2-5; D may be TRBD2 (5 bases). From germline, CDR1 is SQVTM and CDR2 ANQGSEA. The CDR3 has 14 amino acids. The V gene lost 8 bases and the J gene lost 1 base, with 17 bases spanning the gap. The CDR3 sequence: CSPDGVGLQETQYF. In DNA form, the CDR3 reads TGCAGCCCCGACGGGGTGGGTCTCCAAGAGACCCAGTACTTC.

The sample holds one count of this clone. V is TRBV6-1 and J is TRBJ2-7, with TRBD1 matching over 10 bases. V shed 2 bases and J 7 bases; nucleotides not matched to a gene: 14. Germline V gene sequence: CDR1 MNHNS, CDR2 SASEGT. This CDR3 spans 17 amino acids. The CDR3 bases are TGTGCCAGCAGTGAAATCCCCCCCGGGACAGGGGTCCGGGAGCAGTACTTC. It specifies CASSEIPPGTGVREQYF.

This clone turned up a few times. The chain employs TRBV2 and TRBJ1-2; no clear D. CDR1 and CDR2 (germline): SNHLY, FYNNEI. The CDR3 spans 13 residues. V was trimmed by 5 bases and J by 7 bases, leaving 14 bases between them. CDR3 sequence reads: CASSSDEEVGYTF. CDR3 in DNA: TGTGCCAGCAGTTCGGACGAGGAGGTTGGCTACACCTTC.

This clone was seen a handful of times. The rearrangement uses TRBV30 and TRBJ1-2, with 7 bases fitting TRBD1. Trimming cost V 8 bases and J 4 bases; bases outside gene matches: 4. CDR1 GTSNPN and CDR2 SVGIG come from the germline V gene (reference sequence). The CDR3 totals 11 residues. The CDR3 DNA reads as TGTGCCGTGAGGGGGCGCTATGGCTACACCTTC. This codes for CAVRGRYGYTF.